This T cell receptor beta chain was found in a study of T-cell memory formation after mild COVID-19. Study details: TCR clusters mostly belonged to single donors.

General study findings and limits: Among clones contracting day 15 to 85, CD4/CD8 was balanced, whereas later expanders leaned CD4+. Clones that contracted clustered mainly in CM and EM if CD4+ and in EMRA if CD8+. Pre-infection memory held some responding clones, suggesting pre-existing cross-reactive T cells responded.

TCRdb fed the 5' RACE reads into MiXCR, producing one record per CDR3 protein. The sample consists of about 90,000 distinct CDR3 sequences, around 13% of them appearing once. Trimming cost V 0 bases and J 6 bases; bases outside gene matches: 5. The CDR3 contains 16 residues. CDR1 is SGDLS, CDR2 YYNGEE, per germline. This clonotype was detected only a few times. Its target is unknown. The specimen was PBMCs or a T cell subset sorted from them (not recorded which). The chain recombines TRBV9 with TRBJ2-1; 11 nucleotides agree with TRBD1. The sequence was collected from an adult woman who had mild COVID-19 (a few samples of this study predate the infection). Cell type and time point are not known. The CDR3 spells CASSVAPGQGGNEQFF. The CDR3 bases are TGTGCCAGCAGCGTAGCTCCGGGACAGGGGGGCAATGAGCAGTTCTTC.